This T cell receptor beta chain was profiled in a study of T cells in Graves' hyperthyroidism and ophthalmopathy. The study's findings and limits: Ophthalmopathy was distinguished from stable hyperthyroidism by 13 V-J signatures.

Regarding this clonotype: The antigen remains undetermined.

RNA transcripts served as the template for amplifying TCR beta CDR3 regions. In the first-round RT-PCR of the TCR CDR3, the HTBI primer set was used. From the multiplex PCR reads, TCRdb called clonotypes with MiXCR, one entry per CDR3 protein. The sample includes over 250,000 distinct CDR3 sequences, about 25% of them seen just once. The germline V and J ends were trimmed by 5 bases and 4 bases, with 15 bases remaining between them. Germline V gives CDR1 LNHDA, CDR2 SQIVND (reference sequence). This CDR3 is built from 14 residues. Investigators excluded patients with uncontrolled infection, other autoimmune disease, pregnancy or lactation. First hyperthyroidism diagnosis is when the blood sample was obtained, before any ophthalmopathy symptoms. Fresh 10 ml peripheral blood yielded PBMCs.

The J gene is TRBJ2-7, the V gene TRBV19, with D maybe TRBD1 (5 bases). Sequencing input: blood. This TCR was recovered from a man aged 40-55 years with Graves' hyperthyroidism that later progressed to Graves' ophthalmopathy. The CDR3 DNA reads TGTGCCAGTAGTCTCTCGACAGAATATTACGAGCAGTACTTC. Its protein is CASSLSTEYYEQYF.